The 13 T cell receptor beta chains in this list originate from one sample, sequenced in a study of T cells after yellow fever vaccination. Each CDR3 protein gets one entry after TCRdb re-called the 5' RACE reads with MiXCR. The sample contains just under 600,000 distinct CDR3 sequences, roughly 13% of which appear only once. This sample comprised PBMCs, obtained on the day of the yellow fever booster vaccination. These receptors all stem from a man in his thirties or forties who received the YFV17D yellow fever vaccine.

V is TRBV20-1 and J is TRBJ2-5; D is possibly TRBD2 (5 bases). The V gene's germline CDR1 is DFQATT and CDR2 SNEGSKA (reference sequence). The CDR3 consists of 13 residues. Trimming removed 6 bases at V and 5 bases at J, with 16 bases between. This CDR3 is CSALRTLGETQYF. CDR3 DNA: TGCAGTGCCCTAAGAACACTAGGGGAGACCCAGTACTTC.

V gene TRBV30 combines with J gene TRBJ2-7; D perhaps matches TRBD2 (6 bases). The CDR3 is 12 amino acids. The ends were cut back, 4 bases at V and 6 bases at J, with 13 bases in the middle. From germline, CDR1 is GTSNPN and CDR2 SVGIG (reference sequence). CDR3 sequence: CAWKGGGVEQYF. The CDR3 coding sequence is TGTGCCTGGAAGGGCGGAGGGGTCGAGCAGTACTTC.

V and J are TRBV6-2 or TRBV6-3 and TRBJ2-7; TRBD2 agrees at 8 bases. Germline V gene sequence: CDR1 MNHEY, CDR2 SVGEGT. This CDR3 is 15 amino acids long. The junction had 6 bases not matched to a gene; V was cut back by 2 bases and J by 3 bases. The CDR3 coding sequence is TGTGCCAGCAGTTACACCGGACTAGCAAGCTACGAGCAGTACTTC. It translates to CASSYTGLASYEQYF.

V gene TRBV25-1 combines with J gene TRBJ2-7; 7 nucleotides align to TRBD1. CDR3 length equals 16 residues. Germline trimming cut 3 bases from V and 1 base from J; bases unmatched to any gene: 9. Germline values: CDR1 MGHDK, CDR2 SYGVNS. The CDR3 loop is CASSEFRAGGSYEQYF. CDR3 DNA: TGTGCCAGCAGTGAGTTCCGGGCAGGGGGATCCTACGAGCAGTACTTC.

This clonotype was seen a handful of times. CDR3 in DNA: TGCGCCAGCAGCGGGACAGGTTATTATAATTCACCCCTCCACTTT. It specifies CASSGTGYYNSPLHF. The V call is TRBV5-1, the J call TRBJ1-6; 8 positions match TRBD1. Per the germline V gene, CDR1 is SGHRS and CDR2 is YFSETQ. The ends lost 4 bases at V and 4 bases at J; junction bases unmatched: 4. CDR3 length: 15 amino acids. Variable domain in full (rest from reference TRBV5-1 and TRBJ1-6): KAGVTQTPRYLIKTRGQQVTLSCSPISGHRSVSWYQQTPGQGLQFLFEYFSETQRNKGNFPGRFSGRQFSNSRSEMNVSTLELGDSALYLCASSGTGYYNSPLHFGNGTRLTVT.

This clonotype was seen only a few times. V usage is TRBV12-3 or TRBV12-4 and J usage is TRBJ2-4; 7 nucleotides agree with TRBD1. The V segment lost 4 bases and the J segment 5 bases; nucleotides outside the gene matches: 5. The CDR3 has 14 residues. The CDR3 DNA reads as TGTGCCAGCAGTTACAGGGGTCTCCAAAACATTCAGTACTTC. Residues: CASSYRGLQNIQYF.

This clonotype was seen at least ten times. The genes are TRBV20-1 and TRBJ2-1; perhaps TRBD2 as D (5 bases). Deletions cut 1 base from V and 4 bases from J, with 5 bases between. The CDR3 totals 12 residues. The germline CDR1 and CDR2 sequences are DFQATT and SNEGSKA (reference sequence). The CDR3 spells CSARAGYNEQFF. In nucleotides, the CDR3 is TGCAGTGCTAGAGCGGGATACAATGAGCAGTTCTTC.

V is TRBV6-2 or TRBV6-3 and J is TRBJ2-5; perhaps TRBD2 as D (5 bases). The V and J ends lost 8 bases and 1 base respectively, with 8 bases between them. The germline V gene has CDR1 MNHEY and CDR2 SVGEGT. The CDR3 consists of 12 residues. The CDR3 coding sequence is TGTGCCAGCGGGGAGTTCCAAGAGACCCAGTACTTC. Translation gives CASGEFQETQYF.

This clonotype was picked up a small number of times. This chain links TRBV7-2 with TRBJ1-2; tentatively, D is TRBD1 (5 bases). The CDR3 sequence is 12 residues long. V lost 5 bases, J lost 14 bases, and 18 bases lay in between. Germline V lookup: CDR1 SGHTA, CDR2 FQGNSA. Here the CDR3 reads CASSLAVAGRTF. CDR3 DNA: TGTGCCAGCAGCCTCGCAGTGGCAGGGAGAACCTTC.

The chain links TRBV29-1 to TRBJ2-1, with D possibly being TRBD2 (6 bases). Germline V gives CDR1 SQVTM, CDR2 ANQGSEA. This CDR3 contains 13 residues. Between the trimmed V and J ends, which lost 5 bases and 9 bases, there was a span of 17 bases. CDR3 region: CSVSHGTVFEQFF. CDR3 coding DNA: TGCAGCGTTAGTCACGGGACTGTATTTGAGCAGTTCTTC.

The V gene is TRBV6-5, the J gene TRBJ2-7; D is unresolved. The germline V and J ends were trimmed by 4 bases and 0 bases, with 16 bases remaining between them. Germline loops: CDR1 MNHEY, CDR2 SVGAGI. This CDR3 is 16 amino acids long. CDR3 DNA: TGTGCCAGCAGTTCAGTGCCGTCAGCCTTCTCCTACGAGCAGTACTTC. It translates to CASSSVPSAFSYEQYF.

This clonotype has a handful of counts. CDR3 residues: CSAREGIDEQFF. CDR3 DNA sequence: TGCAGCGCCCGAGAGGGGATCGATGAGCAGTTCTTC. The rearrangement links TRBV29-1 to TRBJ2-1; perhaps D is TRBD1 or TRBD2 (5 bases each). This CDR3 region has 12 residues. Trimming cost V 7 bases and J 8 bases, with 15 bases left between them. Germline CDR1 reads SQVTM; CDR2 reads ANQGSEA.

This clonotype has at least ten counts. The chain recombines TRBV5-1 with TRBJ2-7; maybe TRBD2 (5 bases). V was shortened by 0 bases and J by 5 bases, with 12 bases between the two germline ends. Germline loops: CDR1 SGHRS, CDR2 YFSETQ. This CDR3 region has 14 residues. The DNA for the CDR3 is TGCGCCAGCAGCTTGGGAGGGAGTGGGGACGAGCAGTACTTC. Protein sequence: CASSLGGSGDEQYF.